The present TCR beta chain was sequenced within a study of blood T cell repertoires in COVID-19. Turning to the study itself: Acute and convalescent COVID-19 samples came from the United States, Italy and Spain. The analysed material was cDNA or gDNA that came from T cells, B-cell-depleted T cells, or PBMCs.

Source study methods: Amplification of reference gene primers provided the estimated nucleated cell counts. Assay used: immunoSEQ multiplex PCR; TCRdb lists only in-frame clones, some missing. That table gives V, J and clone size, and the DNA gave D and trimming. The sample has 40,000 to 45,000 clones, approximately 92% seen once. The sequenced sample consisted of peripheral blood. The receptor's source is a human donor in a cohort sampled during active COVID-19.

CDR3: CASSQDRLRGVAGELFF. Written as DNA, the CDR3 is TGCGCCAGCAGCCAAGATCGTCTCAGGGGTGTAGCCGGGGAGCTGTTTTTT. The chain carries TRBV4-3 and TRBJ2-2; D perhaps matches TRBD1 (6 bases). Per germline, CDR1 LGHNA and CDR2 YSLEER. The CDR3 runs 17 residues. V gave up 0 bases and J gave up 6 bases, with 17 bases separating them.